Listed here are 26 T cell receptor beta chains from one sample, sequenced in a study of tumor-infiltrating lymphocytes in primary liver carcinoma. Co-extraction of RNA and DNA was performed on about 19-33 mg of unsorted bulk tissue. TCR beta cDNA was reverse-transcribed from about 550 ng of total RNA. The reaction used a constant-region primer and ProtoScript II reverse transcriptase. Three nested multiplex PCR rounds of slightly modified ARM-PCR generated TCR beta libraries. The first two PCR rounds, approximately 10 cycles each, used TRBV1-TRBV30 forward primers and a C-beta reverse primer. TCRdb reprocessed the multiplex PCR reads with MiXCR, giving one entry per CDR3 protein. The table lists about 120,000 distinct CDR3 sequences, nearly 70% of them singletons. Specimen: tumor-adjacent normal liver tissue. The receptors come from an older woman with primary liver carcinoma and hepatitis B virus infection.

This clonotype has at least ten counts. The chain links TRBV5-6 to TRBJ1-5, with TRBD1 as a possible D gene (5 bases). The V gene lost 3 bases and the J gene lost 4 bases, with 14 bases spanning the gap. CDR1 and CDR2 from the germline V gene are SGHDT and YYEEEE. The CDR3 length is 15 residues. CDR3 loop: CASSSGLGTNQPQHF. The CDR3 bases are TGTGCCAGCAGCTCCGGTTTGGGGACTAATCAGCCCCAGCATTTT.

Only one count was recorded for this clonotype. One end of the junction is discordant with germline, which a read error may explain. This chain joins TRBV12-3 or TRBV12-4 and TRBJ2-7; D may be TRBD1 (6 bases). The CDR3 loop spans 13 amino acids. CDR3 residues: CASTRDISWVQYF. The DNA of the CDR3 is TGTGCTAGCACCCGGGACATCTCCTGGGTGCAGTACTTC.

V usage is TRBV18 and J usage is TRBJ2-3; 9 bases are a match to TRBD2. The CDR3 has 15 amino acids. From germline, CDR1 is KGHSH and CDR2 LQKENI. Unmatched junction bases numbered 4, after V lost 2 bases and J lost 4 bases. In DNA, the CDR3 is TGTGCCAGCTCACCATATAGCGGGAGCGCAGATACGCAGTATTTT. Translated: CASSPYSGSADTQYF.

As for this clonotype: One end of the junction varies from germline; a read error may be responsible. V gene TRBV29-1 combines with J gene TRBJ1-2, with D hard to call. The CDR3 is 13 residues long. Germline V gene sequence: CDR1 SQVTM, CDR2 ANQGSEA. CDR3 residues: CSAPPATNCGYTF. As DNA, the CDR3 is TGCAGCGCCCCCCCGGCCACTAACTGTGGCTACACCTTC.

With respect to this clonotype: The conserved phenylalanine or tryptophan normally closing the CDR3 is absent here, so this likely arose from a read error. The genes are TRBV6-6 and TRBJ1-1; TRBD1 might be the D (6 bases). From germline, CDR1 is MNHNY and CDR2 SVGAGI (reference sequence). The CDR3 extends over 13 amino acids. CDR3: CAGSLQGLTEAFL. CDR3 sequence (DNA): TGTGCCGGCAGCCTACAGGGACTCACTGAGGCTTTCCTT.

V and J are TRBV11-2 and TRBJ2-7, with D maybe TRBD2 (5 bases). CDR3 length: 15 amino acids. Germline V gene sequence: CDR1 SGHAT, CDR2 FQNNGV. The V gene lost 3 bases and the J gene lost 12 bases, with 24 bases spanning the gap. CDR3 amino acids: CASSFNRGTSYGRYF. Here the CDR3 DNA reads TGTGCCAGCAGCTTTAATCGGGGAACCTCTTACGGGCGGTACTTC.

In this sample, this clonotype turned up once. Mismatch with germline at one junction end may stem from a read error. The chain combines TRBV6-5 with TRBJ1-1; D gene ambiguous. Germline values: CDR1 MNHEY, CDR2 SVGAGI. The CDR3 consists of 15 residues. The DNA for the CDR3 is TGTGCCATCACCCCTGCGAGCCCCATGAACACGGAAGCTTTCTTT. It yields the protein CAITPASPMNTEAFF.

Notes on this clonotype: A read error may produce the germline difference seen at one junction end. This chain joins TRBV6-7 and TRBJ1-4; D not resolved. TRBV6-7 is reported as an ORF; its role is uncertain. The CDR3 loop spans 15 amino acids. The CDR3 here is CANSYSRTTNEKLFF. The CDR3 DNA is TGTGCCAACAGTTACTCTAGAACAACTAATGAAAAACTGTTTTTT.

Remarks on this clonotype: One junction end disagrees with the germline gene, perhaps due to a read error. The chain has TRBV11-2 and TRBJ2-1; TRBD2 aligns across 9 bases. The CDR3 extends over 13 amino acids. CDR1 SGHAT and CDR2 FQNNGV come from the germline V gene. CDR3 region: CTSSRTSDGEQFF. The CDR3, as DNA: TGTACCAGCAGCCGGACTAGCGATGGTGAGCAGTTCTTC.

This clonotype was seen a single time. This chain connects TRBV7-9 to TRBJ2-1, with TRBD2 matching over 12 bases. V was clipped by 5 bases and J by 6 bases; unmatched bases: 11. There are 17 residues in the CDR3. Germline V gene sequence: CDR1 SEHNR, CDR2 FQNEAQ (reference sequence). CDR3: CASSHGLAGGVFNEQFF. The CDR3 region has the DNA TGTGCCAGCAGCCACGGTCTAGCGGGAGGGGTTTTCAATGAGCAGTTCTTC. Drawing the rest from reference TRBV7-9 and TRBJ2-1, the complete variable domain is DTGVSQNPRHKITKRGQNVTFRCDPISEHNRLYWYRQTLGQGPEFLTYFQNEAQLEKSRLLSDRFSAERPKGSFSTLEIQRTEQGDSAMYLCASSHGLAGGVFNEQFFGPGTRLTVL.

As concerns this clonotype: A clone one base away is much larger, so this may be a read error. The chain links TRBV6-5 to TRBJ1-6; D not certain. The germline V gene encodes CDR1 MNHEY and CDR2 SVGAGI. This CDR3 contains 14 residues. V lost 5 bases to trimming and J lost 3 bases, with 8 bases between them. CDR3 nucleotide sequence: TGTGCCAGCAGTCACGGGAGCTATAATTCACCCCTCCACTTT. Protein: CASSHGSYNSPLHF.

The V and J genes are TRBV12-3 or TRBV12-4 and TRBJ1-1, with D possibly being TRBD1 (5 bases). This CDR3 contains 15 residues. The V end was cut by 8 bases, the J end by 1 base, with 17 bases between. CDR3 loop: CASSIGTKQNTEAFF. The CDR3 DNA reads as TGTGCCAGCTCCATAGGGACGAAACAGAACACTGAAGCTTTCTTT.

The rearrangement uses TRBV11-2 and TRBJ1-5; TRBD1 agrees at 7 bases. Germline V gives CDR1 SGHAT, CDR2 FQNNGV. V shed 5 bases, J shed 4 bases, and the junction held 8 bases outside the gene matches. CDR3 length: 15 amino acids. CDR3 DNA sequence: TGTGCCAGCAGCCTCGTCCCCAGGGGGAATCAGCCCCAGCATTTT. Translating gives CASSLVPRGNQPQHF.

With regard to this clonotype: A read error may be the cause here, since a much bigger clone is one base away. The chain has TRBV28 and TRBJ2-7; possible D gene TRBD2, 5 bases. Looked up from germline, CDR1 is MDHEN and CDR2 is SYDVKM. The CDR3 sequence is 15 residues long. CDR3 sequence reads: CVSSPGVESSYEQYF. CDR3 nucleotide sequence: TGTGTCAGCAGTCCCGGGGTGGAGAGCTCCTACGAGCAGTACTTC.

This clonotype was detected only a few times. This chain connects TRBV6-2 or TRBV6-3 to TRBJ2-7; D call uncertain. This CDR3 has 15 residues. V was shortened by 8 bases and J by 2 bases, with 19 bases between the two germline ends. CDR1 is MNHEY, CDR2 SVGEGT, per germline. The CDR3 protein is CASSPVRKGPYEQYF. CDR3 nucleotides: TGTGCCAGCTCACCAGTCCGAAAAGGGCCCTACGAGCAGTACTTC.

This clonotype was observed at least ten times. The chain combines TRBV7-9 with TRBJ2-3, with D possibly being TRBD2 (5 bases). The CDR3 has 13 amino acids. V was trimmed by 5 bases and J by 4 bases, leaving 10 bases between them. Germline assignment: CDR1 SEHNR and CDR2 FQNEAQ (reference sequence). The CDR3 nucleotides are TGTGCCAGCAGCCTACTAGGTTCAGATACGCAGTATTTT. Protein sequence: CASSLLGSDTQYF.

The chain combines TRBV12-3 or TRBV12-4 with TRBJ2-2; weak D call: TRBD1 (5 bases). V was trimmed by 9 bases and J by 4 bases, leaving 15 bases between them. CDR3 length: 14 residues. The DNA of the CDR3 is TGTGCCAGTAGTGCGGCAGGGTCCACCGGGGAGCTGTTTTTT. The encoded protein is CASSAAGSTGELFF.

A note on this clonotype: Just one base apart from a much larger clone, this may be a read error. The gene calls are TRBV7-9 and TRBJ2-1; 12 nucleotides align to TRBD2. The CDR3 is 17 residues long. The V gene's germline CDR1 is SEHNR and CDR2 FQNEAQ (reference sequence). The CDR3 nucleotides are TGTGCCGGCAGCCCGATGCTGGCTAGCGGGAGGGACAATGAGCAGTTCTTC. Translating it yields CAGSPMLASGRDNEQFF.

This clonotype showed up just a few times. J is TRBJ2-1 and V is TRBV7-3; D ambiguous. The CDR3 contains 16 residues. The V end lost 5 bases, the J end lost 0 bases, and 14 bases lay between the germline ends. Germline CDR1 is SGHTA and CDR2 is FQGTGA. CDR3 DNA sequence: TGTGCCAGCAGCCCCAATGGCGGAAGCTCCTACAATGAGCAGTTCTTC. Translation gives CASSPNGGSSYNEQFF.

This clonotype was seen just once. A much larger clone differs from this one at a single base, so this may be a read error. The chain uses TRBV5-4 and TRBJ2-3; the match to TRBD1 covers 7 bases. This CDR3 comprises 16 residues. Germline assignment: CDR1 SGHNT and CDR2 YYREEE (reference sequence). Trimming cost V 2 bases and J 6 bases; bases outside gene matches: 12. DNA of the CDR3: TGTGCCAGCAGCTTCCCGATAGGGGGCTACATGGATACGCAGTATTTT. It codes for CASSFPIGGYMDTQYF.

This clonotype was counted many times. This chain uses TRBV5-1 with TRBJ2-1; 13 bases are a match to TRBD2. The CDR3 is 15 amino acids. Trimming removed 4 bases from V and 6 bases from J; junction bases left unmatched: 4. In germline, CDR1 is SGHRS, CDR2 YFSETQ. CDR3 loop: CASSPGTSGTNEQFF. CDR3 sequence (DNA): TGCGCCAGCAGCCCCGGGACTAGCGGGACCAATGAGCAGTTCTTC.

The chain links TRBV18 to TRBJ1-3, with D possibly TRBD1 on 5 matching bases. There are 17 residues in the CDR3. V shed 2 bases and J shed 0 bases, with 14 bases lying between them. Per germline, CDR1 KGHSH and CDR2 LQKENI. The CDR3 DNA reads as TGTGCCAGCTCACCAATCGGCGGGGCTGGCTCTGGAAACACCATATATTTT. Translated: CASSPIGGAGSGNTIYF.

The rearrangement uses TRBV7-2 and TRBJ2-3; D call uncertain. Germline CDR1 SGHTA, CDR2 FQGNSA. This CDR3 has 13 amino acids. V was cut by 7 bases and J by 1 base, with 9 bases left in between. The CDR3 sequence is CASNFSGTDTQYF. The CDR3 DNA follows: TGTGCCAGCAACTTCAGTGGCACAGATACGCAGTATTTT. Full variable domain (missing parts from reference TRBV7-2 and TRBJ2-3): GAGVSQSPSNKVTEKGKDVELRCDPISGHTALYWYRQSLGQGLEFLIYFQGNSAPDKSGLPSDRFSAERTGGSVSTLTIQRTQQEDSAVYLCASNFSGTDTQYFGPGTRLTVL.

The sample holds many counts of this clonotype. This chain's CDR3 is CASSFSSLESTDTQYF. For the CDR3, the DNA is TGCGCCAGCAGCTTCTCGTCTCTAGAATCCACAGATACGCAGTATTTT. The chain joins TRBV5-1 to TRBJ2-3; D ambiguous. Per the germline V gene, CDR1 is SGHRS and CDR2 is YFSETQ. The CDR3 spans 16 residues. Trimming left V 2 bases short and J 2 bases short, with 15 bases between.

This clonotype was observed many times. The rearrangement joins TRBV29-1 to TRBJ2-1; a possible D gene is TRBD1 (7 bases). V lost 5 bases, J lost 5 bases, and 13 bases lay in between. Germline V gene sequence: CDR1 SQVTM, CDR2 ANQGSEA. The CDR3 loop spans 13 amino acids. The CDR3 region is CSVTGEVDNEQFF. In DNA, the CDR3 is TGCAGCGTTACAGGGGAGGTTGACAATGAGCAGTTCTTC.

Remarks on this clonotype: A read error may explain this, as a much larger clone is one base away. The V call is TRBV5-5, the J call TRBJ1-5; TRBD1 matches at 10 bases. The CDR3 has 20 residues. Looked up from germline, CDR1 is SGHKS and CDR2 is YYEKEE (reference sequence). Written as DNA, the CDR3 is TGTACCAGCAGCTTGGACGCCTGGGACAGGGGTTTAGTTGGGAATCAGCCCCAGCATTTT. This sequence encodes CTSSLDAWDRGLVGNQPQHF.